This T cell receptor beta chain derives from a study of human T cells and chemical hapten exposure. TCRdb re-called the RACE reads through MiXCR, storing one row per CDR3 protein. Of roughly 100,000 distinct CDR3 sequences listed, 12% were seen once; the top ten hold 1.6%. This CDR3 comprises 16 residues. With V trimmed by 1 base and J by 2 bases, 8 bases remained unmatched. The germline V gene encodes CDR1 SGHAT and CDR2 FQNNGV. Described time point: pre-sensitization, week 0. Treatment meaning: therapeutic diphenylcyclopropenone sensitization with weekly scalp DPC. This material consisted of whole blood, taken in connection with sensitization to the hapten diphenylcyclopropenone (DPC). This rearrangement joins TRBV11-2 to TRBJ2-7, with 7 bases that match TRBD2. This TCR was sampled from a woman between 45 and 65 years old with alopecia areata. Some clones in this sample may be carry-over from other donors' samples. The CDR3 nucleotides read TGTGCCAGCAGCTTAGGCACGAGCGGGGTAACCTACGAGCAGTACTTC. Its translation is CASSLGTSGVTYEQYF.